Listed here are 10 T cell receptor beta chains from one sample, sequenced in a study of human T cells and chemical hapten exposure. TCRdb used MiXCR to reprocess the RACE reads, holding one entry per CDR3 protein. In the table there are around 82,000 distinct CDR3 sequences, 6.6% of which are singletons. Sample time point: patch test 2, 6 weeks after DPC sensitization. Treatment given: therapeutic diphenylcyclopropenone sensitization with weekly scalp DPC. The sample here was whole blood, taken in connection with sensitization to the hapten diphenylcyclopropenone (DPC). The receptors shown here come from a woman under 40 with alopecia areata. Some clones in this sample may be carry-over from other donors' samples.

This clonotype has more than one count but fewer than ten. The chain employs TRBV7-3 and TRBJ2-1, with 9 nucleotides matching TRBD2. The V segment lost 4 bases and the J segment 6 bases; nucleotides outside the gene matches: 7. This CDR3 comprises 15 residues. Germline CDR1 reads SGHTA; CDR2 reads FQGTGA. The CDR3 bases are TGTGCCAGCAGCTCCGGGACTAGCTCCGCCAATGAGCAGTTCTTC. This sequence encodes CASSSGTSSANEQFF.

This clonotype showed up many times. V is TRBV5-4 and J is TRBJ2-2; D is perhaps TRBD1 (7 bases). The CDR3 sequence is 13 residues long. Per the germline V gene, CDR1 is SGHNT and CDR2 is YYREEE (reference sequence). V dropped 6 bases and J dropped 5 bases, with 11 bases sitting between them. CDR3 sequence: CASNPGGTGELFF. The CDR3 coding sequence is TGTGCCAGCAACCCAGGGGGGACCGGGGAGCTGTTTTTT.

This clonotype was seen repeatedly, ten times or more. This sequence joins TRBV20-1 and TRBJ2-1; 11 nucleotides line up with TRBD2. The CDR3 has 14 amino acids. The trim removed 6 bases at V and 4 bases at J, leaving 5 bases unmatched. Germline V gene lookup returns CDR1 DFQATT and CDR2 SNEGSKA (reference sequence). The CDR3 DNA sequence: TGCAGTGCCCCGCGACTAGCGGGGTACAATGAGCAGTTCTTC. As protein: CSAPRLAGYNEQFF.

This clonotype appeared many times. This chain connects TRBV2 to TRBJ1-2, with D uncertain. CDR3 length equals 14 residues. Germline CDR1 is SNHLY and CDR2 is FYNNEI. Trimming removed 2 bases at V and 0 bases at J, with 7 bases between. The CDR3 loop reads CASSELQPNYGYTF. The DNA for the CDR3 is TGTGCCAGCAGTGAATTGCAGCCTAACTATGGCTACACCTTC. The full variable domain, completed using reference TRBV2 and TRBJ1-2, is EPEVTQTPSHQVTQMGQEVILRCVPISNHLYFYWYRQILGQKVEFLVSFYNNEISEKSEIFDDQFSVERPDGSNFTLKIRSTKLEDSAMYFCASSELQPNYGYTFGSGTRLTVV.

This clonotype has at least ten counts. The chain combines TRBV27 with TRBJ2-7; D is uncertain. Germline V gives CDR1 MNHEY, CDR2 SMNVEV (reference sequence). The CDR3 runs 13 residues. Trimming stripped 3 bases from V and 6 bases from J, with 12 bases between. Written as DNA, the CDR3 is TGTGCCAGCAGTTTGAGGCAGCCGTTCGAGCAGTACTTC. Translation gives CASSLRQPFEQYF.

Many counts were recorded for this clonotype. This rearrangement joins TRBV10-2 to TRBJ1-2, with TRBD1 matching 8 bases. Germline lookup yields CDR1 WSHSY and CDR2 SAAADI. This CDR3 contains 15 residues. V lost 1 base, J lost 8 bases, and 9 bases stayed unmatched. CDR3 bases: TGCGCCAGCAGTGAGTTCTTAGACAGGGGTGGCGGCTACACCTTC. Translating gives CASSEFLDRGGGYTF.

V and J are TRBV3-1 and TRBJ2-7; D remains unclear. The germline gives CDR1 LGHDT, CDR2 YNNKEL (reference sequence). V was clipped by 0 bases and J by 4 bases, with 4 bases between them. This CDR3 is 12 amino acids long. The DNA for the CDR3 is TGTGCCAGCAGCCAAGAGGAGTACGAGCAGTACTTC. This codes for CASSQEEYEQYF.

This chain joins TRBV6-6 and TRBJ2-3; D is possibly TRBD1 (6 bases). The CDR3 is 20 residues long. Germline lookup yields CDR1 MNHNY and CDR2 SVGAGI (reference sequence). V lost 2 bases to trimming and J lost 4 bases, with 28 bases between them. CDR3 region: CASSYPTGKAQHHPSDTQYF. The CDR3, as DNA: TGTGCCAGCAGTTACCCGACAGGAAAAGCCCAGCATCACCCTTCAGATACGCAGTATTTT.

This clonotype was observed at least ten times. V usage is TRBV7-9 and J usage is TRBJ2-1; D unclear. This CDR3 is 15 amino acids long. V gave up 4 bases and J gave up 3 bases, with 13 bases separating them. The germline CDR1 and CDR2 sequences are SEHNR and FQNEAQ (reference sequence). CDR3 amino acids: CASSSKAGIYNEQFF. CDR3 coding DNA: TGTGCCAGCAGCTCTAAAGCAGGAATCTACAATGAGCAGTTCTTC. Drawing the rest from reference TRBV7-9 and TRBJ2-1, the complete variable domain is DTGVSQNPRHKITKRGQNVTFRCDPISEHNRLYWYRQTLGQGPEFLTYFQNEAQLEKSRLLSDRFSAERPKGSFSTLEIQRTEQGDSAMYLCASSSKAGIYNEQFFGPGTRLTVL.

This sequence joins TRBV10-3 and TRBJ1-2; TRBD1 matches 9 bases. The CDR3 has 14 residues. CDR1 and CDR2 (germline): ENHRY, SYGVKD. After removal of 6 bases from V and 8 bases from J, the junction contained 10 bases not matched to a gene. DNA of the CDR3: TGTGCCATCAGACCAGAAGACAGGGGGAGAGGCTACACCTTC. Its translation is CAIRPEDRGRGYTF.